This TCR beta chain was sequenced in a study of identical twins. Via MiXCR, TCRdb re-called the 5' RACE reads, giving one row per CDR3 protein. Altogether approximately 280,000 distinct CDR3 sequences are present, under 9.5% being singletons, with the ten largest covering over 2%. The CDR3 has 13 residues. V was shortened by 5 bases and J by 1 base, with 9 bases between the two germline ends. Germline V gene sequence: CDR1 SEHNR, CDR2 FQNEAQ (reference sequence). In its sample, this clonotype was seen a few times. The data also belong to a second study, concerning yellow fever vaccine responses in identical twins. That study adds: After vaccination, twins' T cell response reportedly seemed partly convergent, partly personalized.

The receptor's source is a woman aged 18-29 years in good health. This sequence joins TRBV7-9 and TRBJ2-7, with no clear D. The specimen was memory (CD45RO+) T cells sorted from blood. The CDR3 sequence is CASSVSISYEQYF. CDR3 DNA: TGTGCCAGCAGCGTTAGTATTTCCTACGAGCAGTACTTC.